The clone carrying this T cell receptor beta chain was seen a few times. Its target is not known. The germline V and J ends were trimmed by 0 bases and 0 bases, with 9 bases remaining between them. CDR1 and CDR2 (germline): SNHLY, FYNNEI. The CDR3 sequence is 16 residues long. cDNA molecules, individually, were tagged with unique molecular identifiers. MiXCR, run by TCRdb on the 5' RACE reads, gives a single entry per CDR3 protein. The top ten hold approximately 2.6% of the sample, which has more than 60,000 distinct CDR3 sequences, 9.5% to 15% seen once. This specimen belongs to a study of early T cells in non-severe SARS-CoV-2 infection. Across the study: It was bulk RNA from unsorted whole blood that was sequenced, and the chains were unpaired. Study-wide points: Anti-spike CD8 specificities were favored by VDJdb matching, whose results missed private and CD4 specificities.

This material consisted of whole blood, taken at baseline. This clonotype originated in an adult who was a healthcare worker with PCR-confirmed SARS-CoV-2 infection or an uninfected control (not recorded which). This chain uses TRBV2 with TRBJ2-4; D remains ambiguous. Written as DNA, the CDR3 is TGTGCCAGCAGTGAAGCGCCGGGCTTAGCCAAAAACATTCAGTACTTC. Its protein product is CASSEAPGLAKNIQYF.